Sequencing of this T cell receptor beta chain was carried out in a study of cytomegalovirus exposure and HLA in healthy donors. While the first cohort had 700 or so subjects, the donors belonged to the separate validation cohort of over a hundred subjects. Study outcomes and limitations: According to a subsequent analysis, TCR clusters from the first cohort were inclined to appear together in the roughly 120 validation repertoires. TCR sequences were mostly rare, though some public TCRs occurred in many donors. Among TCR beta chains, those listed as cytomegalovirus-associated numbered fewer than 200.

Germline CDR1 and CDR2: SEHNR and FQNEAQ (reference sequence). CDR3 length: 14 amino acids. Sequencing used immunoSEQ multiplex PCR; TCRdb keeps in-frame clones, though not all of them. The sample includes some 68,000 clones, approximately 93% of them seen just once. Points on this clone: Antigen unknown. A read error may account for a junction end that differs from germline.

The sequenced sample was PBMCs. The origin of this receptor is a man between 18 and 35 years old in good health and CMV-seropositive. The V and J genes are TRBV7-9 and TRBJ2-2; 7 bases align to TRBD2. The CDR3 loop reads CASSLAANTGELFF. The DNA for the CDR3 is TGTGCCAGCAGCCTAGCGGCAAACACCGGGGAGCTGTTTTTT. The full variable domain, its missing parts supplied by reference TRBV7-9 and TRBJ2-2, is DTGVSQNPRHKITKRGQNVTFRCDPISEHNRLYWYRQTLGQGPEFLTYFQNEAQLEKSRLLSDRFSAERPKGSFSTLEIQRTEQGDSAMYLCASSLAANTGELFFGEGSRLTVL.